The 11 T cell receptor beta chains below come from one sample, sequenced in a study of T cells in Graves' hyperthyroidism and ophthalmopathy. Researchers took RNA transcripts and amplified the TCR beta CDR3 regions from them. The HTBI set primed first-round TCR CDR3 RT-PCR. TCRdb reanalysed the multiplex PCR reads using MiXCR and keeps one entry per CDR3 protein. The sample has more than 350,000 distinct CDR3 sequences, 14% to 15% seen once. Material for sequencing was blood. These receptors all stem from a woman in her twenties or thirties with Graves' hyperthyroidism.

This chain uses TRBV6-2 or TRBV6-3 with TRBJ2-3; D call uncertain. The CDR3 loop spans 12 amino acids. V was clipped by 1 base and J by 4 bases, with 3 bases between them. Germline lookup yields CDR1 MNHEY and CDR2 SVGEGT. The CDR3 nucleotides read TGTGCCAGCAGTTACTTGGCAGATACGCAGTATTTT. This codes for CASSYLADTQYF.

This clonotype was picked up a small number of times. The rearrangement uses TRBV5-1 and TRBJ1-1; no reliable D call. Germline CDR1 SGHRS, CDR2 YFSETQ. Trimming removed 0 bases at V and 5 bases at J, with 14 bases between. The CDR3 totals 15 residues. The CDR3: CASSLVSRVDTEAFF. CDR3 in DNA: TGCGCCAGCAGCTTGGTGTCCCGGGTCGATACTGAAGCTTTCTTT.

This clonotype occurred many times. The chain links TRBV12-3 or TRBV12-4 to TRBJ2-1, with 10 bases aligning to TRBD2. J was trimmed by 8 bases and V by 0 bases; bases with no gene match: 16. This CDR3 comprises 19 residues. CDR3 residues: CASSLALGRTGTSDYEQFF. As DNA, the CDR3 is TGTGCCAGCAGTTTAGCGCTGGGCAGGACCGGGACTAGCGATTATGAGCAGTTCTTC.

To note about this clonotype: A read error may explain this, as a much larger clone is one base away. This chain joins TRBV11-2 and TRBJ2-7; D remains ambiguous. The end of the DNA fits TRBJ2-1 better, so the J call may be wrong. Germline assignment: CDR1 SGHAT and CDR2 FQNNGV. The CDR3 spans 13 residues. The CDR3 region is CASSLARSYEQFF. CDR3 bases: TGTGCCAGCAGCTTAGCCCGGTCCTACGAGCAGTTCTTC.

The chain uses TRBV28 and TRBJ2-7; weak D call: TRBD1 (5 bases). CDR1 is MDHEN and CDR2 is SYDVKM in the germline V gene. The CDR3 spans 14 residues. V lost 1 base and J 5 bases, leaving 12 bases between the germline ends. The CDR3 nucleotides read TGTGCCAGCAGTTTATCGGCAGGGCAGGACGAGCAGTACTTC. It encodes CASSLSAGQDEQYF.

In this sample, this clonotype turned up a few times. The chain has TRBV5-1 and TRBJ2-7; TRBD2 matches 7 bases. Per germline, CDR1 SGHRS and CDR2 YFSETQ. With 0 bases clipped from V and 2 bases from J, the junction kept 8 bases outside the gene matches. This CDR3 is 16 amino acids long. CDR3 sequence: CASSLGPSGVTYEQYF. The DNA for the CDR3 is TGCGCCAGCAGCTTGGGTCCTAGCGGAGTCACCTACGAGCAGTACTTC. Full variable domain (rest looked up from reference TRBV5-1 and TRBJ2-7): KAGVTQTPRYLIKTRGQQVTLSCSPISGHRSVSWYQQTPGQGLQFLFEYFSETQRNKGNFPGRFSGRQFSNSRSEMNVSTLELGDSALYLCASSLGPSGVTYEQYFGPGTRLTVT.

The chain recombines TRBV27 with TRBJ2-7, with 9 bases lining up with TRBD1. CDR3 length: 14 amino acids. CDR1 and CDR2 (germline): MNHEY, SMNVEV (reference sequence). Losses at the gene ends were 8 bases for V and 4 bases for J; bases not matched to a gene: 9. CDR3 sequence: CASGVQGAVYEQYF. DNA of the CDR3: TGTGCCAGCGGGGTACAGGGGGCTGTATACGAGCAGTACTTC.

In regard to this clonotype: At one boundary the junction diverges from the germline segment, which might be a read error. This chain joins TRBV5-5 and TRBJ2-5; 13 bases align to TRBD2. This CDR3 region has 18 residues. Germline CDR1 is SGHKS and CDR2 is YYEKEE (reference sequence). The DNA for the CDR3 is TGCGCCAGCAGCTTGCTTACTAGCGGGAGGGCCGGACAAGAGACCCAGTACTTC. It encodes CASSLLTSGRAGQETQYF. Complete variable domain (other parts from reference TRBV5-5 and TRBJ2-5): DAGVTQSPTHLIKTRGQQVTLRCSPISGHKSVSWYQQVLGQGPQFIFQYYEKEERGRGNFPDRFSARQFPNYSSELNVNALLLGDSALYLCASSLLTSGRAGQETQYFGPGTRLLVL.

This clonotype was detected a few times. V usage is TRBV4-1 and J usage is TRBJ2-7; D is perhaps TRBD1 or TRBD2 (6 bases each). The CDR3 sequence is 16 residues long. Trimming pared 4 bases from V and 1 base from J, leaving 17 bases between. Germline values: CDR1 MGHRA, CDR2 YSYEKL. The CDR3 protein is CASSPLRDKGSYEQYF. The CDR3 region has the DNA TGCGCCAGCAGCCCGTTGCGGGACAAGGGATCCTACGAGCAGTACTTC.

The CDR3 DNA sequence: TGCGCCAGCAGTGAGTCGGGTGTTAACTATGGCTACACCTTC. Its protein is CASSESGVNYGYTF. The gene calls are TRBV10-2 and TRBJ1-2, with D hard to call. Germline CDR1 and CDR2: WSHSY and SAAADI. CDR3 size: 14 residues. The ends were cut back, 0 bases at V and 1 base at J, with 6 bases in the middle.

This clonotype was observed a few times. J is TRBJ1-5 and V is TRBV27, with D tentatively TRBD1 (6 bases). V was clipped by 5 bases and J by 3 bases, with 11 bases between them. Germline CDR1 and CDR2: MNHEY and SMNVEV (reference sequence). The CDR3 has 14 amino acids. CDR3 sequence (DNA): TGTGCCAGCAGTGTCACAGGGAACAATCAGCCCCAGCATTTT. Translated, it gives CASSVTGNNQPQHF.